Presented here are 13 T cell receptor beta chains from one specimen sequenced in a study of T-cell memory formation after mild COVID-19. A single record per CDR3 protein comes from TCRdb applying MiXCR to the 5' RACE reads. The repertoire holds fewer than 250,000 distinct CDR3 sequences, with around 25% as singletons. The sequenced material came from PBMCs or a T cell subset sorted from them (not recorded which). The source is an adult woman who had mild COVID-19 (a few samples of this study predate the infection). Cell type and time point are not known.

This clonotype has just a few counts. V and J are TRBV5-1 and TRBJ2-1, with D possibly matching TRBD1 (5 bases). CDR3 length equals 16 residues. Per germline, CDR1 SGHRS and CDR2 YFSETQ. V was clipped by 0 bases and J by 4 bases, with 14 bases between them. The CDR3 spells CASSLASSGLYNEQFF. CDR3 sequence (DNA): TGCGCCAGCAGCTTGGCCAGCTCAGGGCTATACAATGAGCAGTTCTTC.

Only a few counts were recorded for this clonotype. The rearrangement uses TRBV6-2 or TRBV6-3 and TRBJ2-1, with D maybe TRBD1 (5 bases). The CDR3 is made up of 13 amino acids. The V and J ends lost 4 bases and 8 bases respectively, with 12 bases between them. In germline, CDR1 is MNHEY, CDR2 SVGEGT. Here the CDR3 DNA reads TGTGCCAGCAGTTCAGGGTTCGTCTATGAGCAGTTCTTC. Amino acids: CASSSGFVYEQFF.

V usage is TRBV5-6 and J usage is TRBJ2-7; D tentatively reads TRBD1 or TRBD2 (5 bases each). Germline assignment: CDR1 SGHDT and CDR2 YYEEEE. The CDR3 consists of 16 residues. The V end was cut by 4 bases, the J end by 2 bases, with 19 bases between. The CDR3 DNA follows: TGTGCCAGCAGCGGAGACGGACTGGGACGGCCCTACGAGCAGTACTTC. Translating it yields CASSGDGLGRPYEQYF.

This clonotype turned up a few times. V usage is TRBV7-2 and J usage is TRBJ2-2; D is ambiguous. CDR3 length: 15 amino acids. The germline CDR1 and CDR2 sequences are SGHTA and FQGNSA. With 4 bases removed from V and 5 bases from J, the gap between germline ends came to 14 bases. Written as DNA, the CDR3 is TGTGCCAGCAGCTCCCAAATACCACAGACCGGGGAGCTGTTTTTT. It yields the protein CASSSQIPQTGELFF.

This chain joins TRBV15 and TRBJ2-1, with 9 bases aligning to TRBD2. Germline V gives CDR1 LNHNV, CDR2 YYDKDF (reference sequence). With 0 bases clipped from V and 9 bases from J, the junction kept 12 bases outside the gene matches. The CDR3 spans 17 residues. DNA for the CDR3: TGTGCCACCAGCAGAGATCCCCGCGGGAGGGCCAATACTGAGCAGTTCTTC. It is translated as CATSRDPRGRANTEQFF.

The chain has TRBV12-3 or TRBV12-4 and TRBJ1-3, with D unclear. CDR3 size: 15 residues. V was cut by 2 bases and J by 0 bases, with 8 bases left in between. CDR3 region: CASSLLGSSGNTIYF. For the CDR3, the DNA is TGTGCCAGCAGTTTATTAGGGTCCTCTGGAAACACCATATATTTT.

The V and J genes are TRBV20-1 and TRBJ1-1; D possibly corresponds to TRBD1 (5 bases). The CDR3 has 13 residues. V was cut by 6 bases and J by 5 bases, with 16 bases left in between. Germline CDR1 is DFQATT and CDR2 is SNEGSKA (reference sequence). This CDR3 is CSAPGGWSTEAFF. The DNA of the CDR3 is TGCAGTGCCCCCGGGGGGTGGTCGACTGAAGCTTTCTTT.

The chain is built from TRBV4-1 and TRBJ1-3, with TRBD1 identical over 7 bases. The CDR3 is 14 amino acids. V lost 6 bases, J lost 2 bases, and 4 bases stayed unmatched. The germline gives CDR1 MGHRA, CDR2 YSYEKL. CDR3 in amino acids: CASRPTGTGNTIYF. CDR3 nucleotide sequence: TGCGCCAGCAGACCGACAGGGACTGGAAACACCATATATTTT.

The chain links TRBV12-3 or TRBV12-4 to TRBJ1-1, with D possibly being TRBD1 (5 bases). Trimming shortened V by 6 bases and J by 7 bases, and 9 bases separated the two germline ends. This CDR3 is 11 amino acids long. The CDR3 region has the DNA TGTGCCAGCAGGGGGGGGGATGAAGCTTTCTTT. It yields the protein CASRGGDEAFF.

The genes are TRBV5-1 and TRBJ2-1, with 8 bases that match TRBD1. CDR1 is SGHRS, CDR2 YFSETQ, per germline. Germline trimming cut 2 bases from V and 6 bases from J; bases unmatched to any gene: 7. The CDR3 covers 15 residues. The CDR3 loop reads CASSFQGAGGNEQFF. As DNA, the CDR3 is TGCGCCAGCAGCTTTCAGGGGGCAGGAGGCAATGAGCAGTTCTTC.

The table lists this clonotype with a few counts. This sequence joins TRBV6-5 and TRBJ1-4; 8 positions match TRBD1. Germline V lookup: CDR1 MNHEY, CDR2 SVGAGI. The length of the CDR3 is 14 residues. Germline trimming cut 5 bases from V and 4 bases from J; bases unmatched to any gene: 3. The CDR3 sequence is CASSPTGGNEKLFF. The CDR3 nucleotides are TGTGCCAGCAGTCCTACAGGGGGTAATGAAAAACTGTTTTTT.

This clonotype was seen a few times. V is TRBV11-2 and J is TRBJ1-3, with D perhaps matching TRBD1 (6 bases). Germline V lookup: CDR1 SGHAT, CDR2 FQNNGV. Trimming took off 3 bases at V and 7 bases at J, with 19 bases between the two ends. The CDR3 runs to 16 residues. CDR3 DNA sequence: TGTGCCAGCAGCTTCGCCGGGACACCAAACCCCAACACCATATATTTT. Amino acids: CASSFAGTPNPNTIYF.

The table lists this clonotype with a few counts. The chain has TRBV29-1 and TRBJ2-5; D not certain. This CDR3 is built from 13 residues. Germline-derived CDR1 and CDR2 are SQVTM and ANQGSEA. Between the trimmed V and J ends, which lost 7 bases and 0 bases, there was a span of 12 bases. CDR3 in amino acids: CSAGKGNQETQYF. The CDR3 DNA reads TGCAGCGCTGGGAAGGGCAACCAAGAGACCCAGTACTTC.